The 5 T cell receptor beta chains in this list originate from one sample, sequenced in a study of regulatory T cells in long-lasting Graves disease (dated by TCRdb to the early 2020s). Taken with the paper, the label for time point translates to: persistent/refractory GD, antithyroid drugs over 5 years with positive TRAb. For both TCR sequencing and RNA sequencing, RNA was extracted from PBMCs in TRIzol. The library was produced with multiplex PCR. The run used an Illumina HiSeq 4000. To build TCR beta libraries, CDR3 regions were amplified by Arm-PCR using iRepertoire HTBI primers. In TCRdb, the public reads were trimmed at Q25 with fastp and aligned with MiXCR, with productive beta chains retained. Each record represents a unique CDR3 protein, reported with the most common genes and DNA among its rows. The sample table lists 400,000 to 500,000 distinct CDR3 sequences, roughly 23% of them with a count of one. Around 15% of the sample goes to the ten largest clones.

The starting material was peripheral blood mononuclear cells (PBMCs), obtained when the disease was refractory, from a patient treated with antithyroid drugs. The receptors shown here come from a female donor with Graves disease.

In this sample, this clonotype turned up a few times. This sequence joins TRBV20-1 and TRBJ2-5, with TRBD2 matching 8 bases. Germline values: CDR1 DFQATT, CDR2 SNEGSKA (reference sequence). This CDR3 comprises 15 residues. The junction had 13 bases not matched to a gene; V was cut back by 5 bases and J by 5 bases. This CDR3 reads CSAPTGGGAEETQYF. As DNA, the CDR3 is TGCAGTGCTCCAACGGGGGGGGGGGCGGAGGAGACCCAGTACTTC.

The gene calls are TRBV29-1 and TRBJ2-5; 14 bases line up with TRBD2. This CDR3 comprises 18 residues. Germline CDR1 and CDR2: SQVTM and ANQGSEA. J was trimmed by 3 bases and V by 5 bases; bases with no gene match: 14. The CDR3 sequence is CSVHGTSGSRGVKETQYF. The CDR3 nucleotides are TGCAGCGTTCATGGGACTAGCGGGAGTAGGGGGGTTAAAGAGACCCAGTACTTC. The variable domain in full, completed from reference TRBV29-1 and TRBJ2-5, reads SAVISQKPSRDICQRGTSLTIQCQVDSQVTMMFWYRQQPGQSLTLIATANQGSEATYESGFVIDKFPISRPNLTFSTLTVSNMSPEDSSIYLCSVHGTSGSRGVKETQYFGPGTRLLVL.

This clonotype was seen ten or more times. J is TRBJ2-2 and V is TRBV28; D ambiguous. Looked up from germline, CDR1 is MDHEN and CDR2 is SYDVKM. The CDR3 sequence is 16 residues long. With 6 bases removed from V and 6 bases from J, the gap between germline ends came to 20 bases. The CDR3: CASSPRVPLFSGELFF. In DNA, the CDR3 is TGTGCCAGCAGCCCAAGGGTTCCCCTTTTTTCCGGGGAGCTGTTTTTT.

This clonotype has only a few counts. V usage is TRBV30 and J usage is TRBJ2-7; 9 nucleotides align to TRBD2. The CDR3 runs to 15 residues. The germline V gene encodes CDR1 GTSNPN and CDR2 SVGIG (reference sequence). CDR3 sequence: CASNGLAGNTYEQYF. The DNA for the CDR3 is TGTGCATCAAACGGCCTAGCGGGAAATACCTACGAGCAGTACTTC.

This clonotype was detected ten times or more. The rearrangement links TRBV10-3 to TRBJ1-2; D ambiguous. The CDR3 spans 13 residues. V was trimmed by 5 bases and J by 5 bases, leaving 12 bases between them. Germline V CDR1 and CDR2: ENHRY, SYGVKD. The CDR3 spells CAISRTDNYGYTF. In DNA, the CDR3 is TGTGCCATCAGTCGGACTGATAATTATGGCTACACCTTC.